One sample yielded the 19 T cell receptor beta chains listed below, sequenced in a study of identical twins. TCRdb reprocessed the 5' RACE reads with MiXCR, giving one entry per CDR3 protein. Found here are roughly 570,000 distinct CDR3 sequences, around 9.6% of them singletons; the top ten hold around 3.1%. These same data were also listed under a study on yellow fever vaccine responses in identical twins.

The source material was PBMCs. Receptor source: a young woman in good health.

This clonotype was found a few times. The rearrangement links TRBV18 to TRBJ2-5, with D possibly being TRBD2 (5 bases). The CDR3 has 13 residues. CDR1 and CDR2 (germline): KGHSH, LQKENI. The germline V and J ends were trimmed by 6 bases and 4 bases, with 12 bases remaining between them. DNA for the CDR3: TGTGCCAGCTCTGGAGGCGTTCTAGAGACCCAGTACTTC. Translated, it gives CASSGGVLETQYF.

V is TRBV6-2 or TRBV6-3 and J is TRBJ2-5; D might be TRBD1 (6 bases). Germline values: CDR1 MNHEY, CDR2 SVGEGT. With 2 bases removed from V and 5 bases from J, the gap between germline ends came to 15 bases. This CDR3 region has 15 residues. The CDR3 DNA is TGTGCCAGCAGTTACCCACAGGGTTGGAGGGAGACCCAGTACTTC. Its protein is CASSYPQGWRETQYF.

This clonotype appeared many times. This chain links TRBV7-2 with TRBJ2-3; the D is unclear. This CDR3 is 12 amino acids long. Germline V gene data show CDR1 as SGHTA and CDR2 as FQGNSA. The germline V and J ends were trimmed by 3 bases and 2 bases, with 3 bases remaining between them. The DNA for the CDR3 is TGTGCCAGCAGCTTCAACACAGATACGCAGTATTTT. Its translation is CASSFNTDTQYF.

This clonotype was counted only a few times. In DNA form, the CDR3 reads TGTGCCAGCAGCCAAGGTAGCGGGAGGCGGGACAACGAGCAGTACTTC. Translated, it gives CASSQGSGRRDNEQYF. The chain links TRBV14 to TRBJ2-7, with 10 bases fitting TRBD2. The CDR3 length is 16 residues. The V gene's germline CDR1 is SGHDN and CDR2 FVKESK. After removal of 1 base from V and 5 bases from J, the junction contained 8 bases not matched to a gene.

The rearrangement links TRBV4-1 to TRBJ1-5; D is undetermined. The CDR3 contains 16 residues. The V and J ends lost 0 bases and 2 bases respectively, with 11 bases between them. Per the germline V gene, CDR1 is MGHRA and CDR2 is YSYEKL. CDR3 sequence: CASSQEGRQGNQPQHF. In DNA, the CDR3 is TGCGCCAGCAGCCAAGAAGGGCGCCAGGGCAATCAGCCCCAGCATTTT.

The table lists this clonotype with a few counts. The chain uses TRBV6-2 or TRBV6-3 and TRBJ2-7, with TRBD2 identical over 9 bases. The CDR3 sequence is 16 residues long. Germline values: CDR1 MNHEY, CDR2 SVGEGT. The V gene end was trimmed by 5 bases and the J gene end by 7 bases; junction bases not matched to a gene: 15. The DNA for the CDR3 is TGTGCCAGCAGTACCCTTTTTGTAGCGGGGGATGGAGAGCAGTACTTC. It yields the protein CASSTLFVAGDGEQYF.

This chain links TRBV7-2 with TRBJ2-6; D is ambiguous. Germline assignment: CDR1 SGHTA and CDR2 FQGNSA. The CDR3 is 18 amino acids. Between the trimmed V and J ends, which lost 3 bases and 0 bases, there was a span of 15 bases. The CDR3 loop reads CASSFGFVLSSGANVLTF. For the CDR3, the DNA is TGTGCCAGCAGCTTCGGGTTCGTTCTAAGCTCTGGGGCCAACGTCCTGACTTTC.

The chain employs TRBV3-1 and TRBJ2-2, with 8 nucleotides matching TRBD1. Germline CDR1 and CDR2: LGHDT and YNNKEL (reference sequence). V gave up 8 bases and J gave up 8 bases; unmatched junction bases: 7. The CDR3 is 13 residues long. CDR3 sequence reads: CASSRTGSGELFF. The CDR3 DNA sequence: TGTGCCAGCTCACGGACAGGGAGTGGGGAGCTGTTTTTT.

This clonotype has more than one count but fewer than ten. The genes are TRBV5-1 and TRBJ1-1; 9 bases line up with TRBD1. The CDR3 is made up of 15 amino acids. Germline V gene sequence: CDR1 SGHRS, CDR2 YFSETQ. V shed 7 bases and J 6 bases; nucleotides not matched to a gene: 13. CDR3 residues: CASGPGTGRLAEAFF. DNA for the CDR3: TGCGCCAGCGGACCGGGGACAGGGAGGTTGGCTGAAGCTTTCTTT.

This clonotype was seen many times. This chain's CDR3 is CASSALGHEQYF. The DNA for the CDR3 is TGTGCCAGCAGCGCCTTGGGCCACGAGCAGTACTTC. The chain uses TRBV25-1 and TRBJ2-7; D gene uncertain. Germline V gives CDR1 MGHDK, CDR2 SYGVNS. This CDR3 has 12 residues. The V and J ends lost 6 bases and 5 bases respectively, with 11 bases between them.

This clonotype was observed a handful of times. V usage is TRBV9 and J usage is TRBJ1-1; TRBD1 matches 7 bases. CDR1 is SGDLS and CDR2 is YYNGEE in the germline V gene. There are 17 residues in the CDR3. V dropped 0 bases and J dropped 4; count of bases not matched to a gene: 12. The CDR3 coding sequence is TGTGCCAGCAGCGTAGTACCCCCGACAGGGTACGGCACTGAAGCTTTCTTT. It specifies CASSVVPPTGYGTEAFF.

V gene TRBV2 combines with J gene TRBJ2-1, with 12 bases aligning to TRBD2. There are 15 residues in the CDR3. Germline V CDR1 and CDR2: SNHLY, FYNNEI. The junction had 4 bases not matched to a gene; V was cut back by 6 bases and J by 4 bases. CDR3 nucleotides: TGTGCCAGCAGGACTACTAGCGGGAGGTACAATGAGCAGTTCTTC. Its protein product is CASRTTSGRYNEQFF.

This clonotype was counted ten times or more. The chain carries TRBV7-2 and TRBJ2-7; 13 bases match TRBD2. J was trimmed by 4 bases and V by 1 base; bases with no gene match: 4. Germline assignment: CDR1 SGHTA and CDR2 FQGNSA. The CDR3 length is 16 residues. CDR3 protein: CASSLGTSGSKYEQYF. Here the CDR3 DNA reads TGTGCCAGCAGCTTAGGGACTAGCGGGAGCAAGTACGAGCAGTACTTC.

The CDR3 DNA reads as TGTGCCAGCAGCCCGCAACTGGGTACGCAGTATTTT. It specifies CASSPQLGTQYF. The rearrangement links TRBV9 to TRBJ2-3; D remains ambiguous. Trimming left V 4 bases short and J 8 bases short, with 11 bases between. The CDR3 totals 12 residues. The germline V gene encodes CDR1 SGDLS and CDR2 YYNGEE.

This clonotype was detected only a few times. V gene TRBV28 combines with J gene TRBJ2-4, with 9 bases matching TRBD1. Trimming took 3 bases from V and 3 from J; bases not matched to a gene: 3. The CDR3 is made up of 15 amino acids. Germline V gives CDR1 MDHEN, CDR2 SYDVKM. In nucleotides, the CDR3 is TGTGCCAGCAGTTTGGGACAGGGCGACAAAAACATTCAGTACTTC. Translation: CASSLGQGDKNIQYF.

This clonotype was observed a few times. The rearrangement links TRBV28 to TRBJ1-2; 8 bases align to TRBD1. This CDR3 is 14 amino acids long. Germline V gives CDR1 MDHEN, CDR2 SYDVKM. With V trimmed by 5 bases and J by 2 bases, 4 bases remained unmatched. The CDR3 DNA reads TGTGCCAGCAGTCTCTACAGGGGGAACTATGGCTACACCTTC. Translation: CASSLYRGNYGYTF.

This clonotype appeared many times. V gene TRBV7-9 combines with J gene TRBJ2-2; D is possibly TRBD2 (6 bases). The ends were cut back, 8 bases at V and 0 bases at J, with 10 bases in the middle. This CDR3 comprises 14 residues. The germline CDR1 and CDR2 sequences are SEHNR and FQNEAQ (reference sequence). CDR3 sequence reads: CASRGLTNTGELFF. Here the CDR3 DNA reads TGTGCCAGCCGGGGACTCACGAACACCGGGGAGCTGTTTTTT.

In its sample, this clonotype was seen a few times. This sequence joins TRBV30 and TRBJ1-6; D remains ambiguous. The CDR3 has 13 residues. CDR1 and CDR2 from the germline V gene are GTSNPN and SVGIG (reference sequence). V lost 2 bases to trimming and J lost 7 bases, with 9 bases between them. This CDR3 reads CAWSFEENSPLHF. CDR3 bases: TGTGCCTGGAGTTTTGAGGAGAATTCACCCCTCCACTTT.

This rearrangement joins TRBV3-1 to TRBJ2-5; TRBD2 matches at 13 bases. V shed 6 bases and J 4 bases; nucleotides not matched to a gene: 14. CDR3 length: 18 amino acids. Germline values: CDR1 LGHDT, CDR2 YNNKEL (reference sequence). The CDR3 bases are TGTGCCAGCAGACGGACTAGCGGGAGACGGATGTCGGTAGAGACCCAGTACTTC. Translated: CASRRTSGRRMSVETQYF.